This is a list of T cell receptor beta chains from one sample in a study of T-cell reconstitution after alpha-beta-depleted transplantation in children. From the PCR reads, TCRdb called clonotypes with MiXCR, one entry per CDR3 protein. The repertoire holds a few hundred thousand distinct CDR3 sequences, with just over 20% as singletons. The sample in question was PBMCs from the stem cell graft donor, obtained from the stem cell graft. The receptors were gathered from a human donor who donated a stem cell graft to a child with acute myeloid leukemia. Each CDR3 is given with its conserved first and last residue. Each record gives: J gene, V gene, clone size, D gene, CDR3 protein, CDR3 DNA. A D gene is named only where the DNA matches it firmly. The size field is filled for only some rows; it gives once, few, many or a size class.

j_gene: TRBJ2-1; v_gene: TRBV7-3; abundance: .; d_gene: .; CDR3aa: CASSLTFRSSEQFF; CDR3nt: TGTGCCAGCAGCTTAACGTTCCGGTCATCTGAGCAGTTCTTC
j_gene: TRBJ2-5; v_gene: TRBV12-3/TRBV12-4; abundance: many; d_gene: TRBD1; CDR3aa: CASRTGTGDQETQYF; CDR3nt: TGTGCCAGCAGAACCGGGACAGGGGACCAAGAGACCCAGTACTTC
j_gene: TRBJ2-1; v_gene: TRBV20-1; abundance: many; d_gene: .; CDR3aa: CSASPDNEQFF; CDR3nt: TGCAGTGCTAGCCCCGACAATGAGCAGTTCTTC
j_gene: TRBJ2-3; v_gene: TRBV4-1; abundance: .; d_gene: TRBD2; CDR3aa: CASSSRGSSGRRGTDTQYF; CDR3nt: TGCGCCAGCAGCTCACGAGGGTCTAGCGGGAGGCGCGGTACAGATACGCAGTATTTT
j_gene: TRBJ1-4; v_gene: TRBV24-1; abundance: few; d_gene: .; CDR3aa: CATPYRGTECWKLFF; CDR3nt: TGTGCCACCCCTTATCGGGGAACCGAATGTTGGAAACTGTTTTTT
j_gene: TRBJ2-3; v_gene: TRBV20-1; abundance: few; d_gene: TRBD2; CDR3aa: CSASVSGMADTQYF; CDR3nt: TGCAGTGCTAGCGTGAGCGGGATGGCAGATACGCAGTATTTT
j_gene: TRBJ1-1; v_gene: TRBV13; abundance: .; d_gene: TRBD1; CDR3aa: CASSLNRGSSEAFF; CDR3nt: TGTGCCAGCAGCTTAAACAGGGGATCGTCTGAAGCTTTCTTT
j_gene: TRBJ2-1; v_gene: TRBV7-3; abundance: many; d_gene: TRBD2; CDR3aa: CASSLRDYPYNEQFF; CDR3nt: TGTGCCAGCAGCTTACGGGACTACCCTTACAATGAGCAGTTCTTC
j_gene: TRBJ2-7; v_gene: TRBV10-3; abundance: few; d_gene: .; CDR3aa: CAISLGSAYEQYF; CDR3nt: TGTGCCATCAGTTTGGGCTCAGCCTACGAGCAGTACTTC
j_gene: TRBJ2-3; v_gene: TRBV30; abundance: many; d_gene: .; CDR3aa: CAWSVGHRDTQYF; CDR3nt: TGTGCCTGGAGTGTTGGACATAGAGATACGCAGTATTTT
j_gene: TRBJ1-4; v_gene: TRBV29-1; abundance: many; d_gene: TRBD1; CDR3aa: CSAKDRDEKLFF; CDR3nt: TGCAGCGCAAAGGACAGGGATGAAAAACTGTTTTTT
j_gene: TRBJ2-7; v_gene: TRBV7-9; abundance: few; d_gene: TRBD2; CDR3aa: CASSSSGGRGYEQYF; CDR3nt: TGTGCCAGCAGCTCCTCGGGCGGGAGAGGGTACGAGCAGTACTTC
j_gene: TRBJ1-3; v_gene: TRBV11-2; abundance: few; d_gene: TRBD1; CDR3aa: CASSVIGTDSGNTIYF; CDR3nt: TGTGCCAGCAGCGTAATAGGGACAGACTCTGGAAACACCATATATTTT
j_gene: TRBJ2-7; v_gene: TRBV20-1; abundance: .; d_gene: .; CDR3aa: CSAGSPSAYEQYF; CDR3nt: TGCAGTGCCGGATCCCCCTCTGCCTACGAGCAGTACTTC
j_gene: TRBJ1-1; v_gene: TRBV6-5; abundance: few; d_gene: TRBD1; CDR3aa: CASSGQGMAFF; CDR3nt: TGTGCCAGCAGCGGACAGGGGATGGCTTTCTTT
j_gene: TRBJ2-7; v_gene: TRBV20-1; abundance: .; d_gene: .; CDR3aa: CSASKGGFGTYEQYF; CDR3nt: TGCAGTGCTAGTAAAGGGGGATTTGGGACCTACGAGCAGTACTTC
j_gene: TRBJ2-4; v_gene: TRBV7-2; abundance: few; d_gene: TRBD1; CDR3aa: CASSKTGGFDIQYF; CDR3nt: TGTGCCAGCAGCAAAACAGGGGGTTTTGACATTCAGTACTTC
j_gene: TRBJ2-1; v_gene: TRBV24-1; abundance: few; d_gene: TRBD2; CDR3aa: CATGVAGYNEQFF; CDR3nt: TGTGCCACCGGAGTAGCGGGCTACAATGAGCAGTTCTTC
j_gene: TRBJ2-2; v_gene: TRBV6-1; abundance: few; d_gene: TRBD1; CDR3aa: CATKTGGMNTGELFF; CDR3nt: TGTGCCACCAAAACAGGGGGAATGAACACCGGGGAGCTGTTTTTT
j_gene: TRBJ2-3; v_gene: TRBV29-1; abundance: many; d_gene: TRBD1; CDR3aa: CSVENGAGGTADTQYF; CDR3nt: TGCAGCGTTGAAAATGGGGCAGGGGGCACTGCAGATACGCAGTATTTT
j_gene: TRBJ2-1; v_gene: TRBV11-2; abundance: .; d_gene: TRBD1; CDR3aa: CASSARTGSGNEQFF; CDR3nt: TGTGCCAGCAGCGCACGGACAGGGTCGGGCAATGAGCAGTTCTTC
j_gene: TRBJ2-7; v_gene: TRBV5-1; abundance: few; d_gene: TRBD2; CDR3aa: CASSLGEGTQTYEQYF; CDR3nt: TGCGCCAGCAGCTTGGGGGAGGGGACGCAAACCTACGAGCAGTACTTC
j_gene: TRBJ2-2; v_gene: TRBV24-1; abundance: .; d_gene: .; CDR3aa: CATGPTANTGELFF; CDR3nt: TGTGCCACTGGTCCGACGGCCAACACCGGGGAGCTGTTTTTT
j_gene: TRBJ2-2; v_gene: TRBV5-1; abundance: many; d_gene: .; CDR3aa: CASSFNIGANTGELFF; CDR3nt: TGCGCCAGCAGCTTCAATATAGGAGCGAACACCGGGGAGCTGTTTTTT
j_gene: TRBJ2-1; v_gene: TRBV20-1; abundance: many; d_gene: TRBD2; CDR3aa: CSARRPSGRRDEQFF; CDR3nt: TGCAGTGCTAGACGTCCTAGCGGGAGGAGGGATGAGCAGTTCTTC
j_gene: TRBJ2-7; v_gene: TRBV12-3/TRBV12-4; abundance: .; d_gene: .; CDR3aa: CASSFRGTVEEQYF; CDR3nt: TGTGCCAGCAGCTTCCGGGGGACAGTAGAGGAGCAGTACTTC
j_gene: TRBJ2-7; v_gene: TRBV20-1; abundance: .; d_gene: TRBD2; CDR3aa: CSAGPFLAGRSYEQYF; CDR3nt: TGCAGTGCTGGGCCTTTTCTAGCGGGACGTTCCTACGAGCAGTACTTC
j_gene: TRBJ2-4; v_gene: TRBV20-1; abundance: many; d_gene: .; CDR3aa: CSARITRLDIAKNIQYF; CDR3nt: TGCAGTGCTAGAATCACCCGACTGGACATAGCCAAAAACATTCAGTACTTC
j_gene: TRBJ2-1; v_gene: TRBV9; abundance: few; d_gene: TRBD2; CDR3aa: CASSVDLAGGNEQFF; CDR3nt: TGTGCCAGCAGCGTAGATCTCGCGGGAGGAAATGAGCAGTTCTTC
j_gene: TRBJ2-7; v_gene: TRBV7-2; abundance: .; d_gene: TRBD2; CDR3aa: CASSLEGLAVYEQYF; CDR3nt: TGTGCCAGCAGCTTAGAGGGGCTAGCGGTATACGAGCAGTACTTC
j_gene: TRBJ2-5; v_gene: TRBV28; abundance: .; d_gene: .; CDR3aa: CASRTLGRETQYF; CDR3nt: TGTGCCAGCAGGACGTTAGGTCGAGAGACCCAGTACTTC
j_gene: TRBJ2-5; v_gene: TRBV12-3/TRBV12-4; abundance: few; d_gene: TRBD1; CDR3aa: CASSTGTDRVETQYF; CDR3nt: TGTGCCAGCAGTACCGGGACAGATAGGGTAGAGACCCAGTACTTC
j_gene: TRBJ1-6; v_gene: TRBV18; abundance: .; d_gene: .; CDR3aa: CASTLTGYNSPLHF; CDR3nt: TGTGCCAGCACGCTGACAGGATATAATTCACCCCTCCACTTT
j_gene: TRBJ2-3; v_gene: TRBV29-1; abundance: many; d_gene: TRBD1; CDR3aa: CSEGQSTDTQYF; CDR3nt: TGCAGCGAGGGACAGAGCACAGATACGCAGTATTTT
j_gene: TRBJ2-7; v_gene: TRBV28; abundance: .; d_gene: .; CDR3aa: CASRPGTVSSYEQYF; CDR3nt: TGTGCCAGCAGACCGGGGACGGTGAGCTCCTACGAGCAGTACTTC
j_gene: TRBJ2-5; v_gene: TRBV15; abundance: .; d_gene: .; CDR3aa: CATSIRAQETQYF; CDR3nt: TGTGCCACCAGCATCAGGGCGCAAGAGACCCAGTACTTC
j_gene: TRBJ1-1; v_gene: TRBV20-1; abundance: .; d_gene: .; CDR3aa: CSAPKVGTTEAFF; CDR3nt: TGCAGTGCCCCAAAGGTGGGGACGACTGAAGCTTTCTTT
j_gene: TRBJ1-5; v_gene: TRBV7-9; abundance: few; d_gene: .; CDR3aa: CASSLGGLDQPQHF; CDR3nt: TGTGCCAGCAGCTTGGGGGGGTTGGACCAGCCCCAGCATTTT
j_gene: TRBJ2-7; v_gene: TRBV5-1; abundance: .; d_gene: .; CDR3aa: CASSLNPGSPGEQYF; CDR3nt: TGCGCCAGCAGCTTGAATCCCGGGTCCCCAGGCGAGCAGTACTTC
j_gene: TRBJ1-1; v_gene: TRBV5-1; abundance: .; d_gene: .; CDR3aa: CASSLAGRSNTEAFF; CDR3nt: TGCGCCAGCAGCTTGGCCGGCAGATCGAACACTGAAGCTTTCTTT
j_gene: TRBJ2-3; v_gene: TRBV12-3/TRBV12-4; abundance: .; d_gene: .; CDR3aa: CASSSITTDTQYF; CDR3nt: TGTGCCAGCAGTTCAATTACTACAGATACGCAGTATTTT
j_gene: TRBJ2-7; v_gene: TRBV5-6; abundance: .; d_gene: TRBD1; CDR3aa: CASNNRDRDHEQYF; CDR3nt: TGTGCCAGCAACAACAGGGACAGGGACCACGAGCAGTACTTC
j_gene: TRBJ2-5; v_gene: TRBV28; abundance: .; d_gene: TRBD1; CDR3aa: CASSFRTGGLETQYF; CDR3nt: TGTGCCAGCAGTTTCAGGACAGGAGGTTTAGAGACCCAGTACTTC
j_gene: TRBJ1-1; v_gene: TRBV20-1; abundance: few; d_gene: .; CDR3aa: CSARDGAGATEAFF; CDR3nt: TGCAGTGCTAGAGATGGTGCGGGAGCCACTGAAGCTTTCTTT
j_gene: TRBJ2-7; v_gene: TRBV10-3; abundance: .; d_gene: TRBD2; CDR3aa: CAISESRLAGEQYF; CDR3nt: TGTGCCATCAGTGAGTCTAGACTAGCGGGAGAGCAGTACTTC
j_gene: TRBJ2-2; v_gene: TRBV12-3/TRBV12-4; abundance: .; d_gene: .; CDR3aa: CASSPDVPNTGELFF; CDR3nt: TGTGCCAGCAGCCCCGACGTCCCGAACACCGGGGAGCTGTTTTTT
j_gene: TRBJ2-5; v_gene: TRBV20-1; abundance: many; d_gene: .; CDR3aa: CSAPRVGGRETQYF; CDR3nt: TGCAGTGCTCCACGTGTAGGGGGACGGGAGACCCAGTACTTC
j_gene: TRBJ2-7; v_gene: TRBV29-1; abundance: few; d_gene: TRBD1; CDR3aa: CSGWDRPTGEQYF; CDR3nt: TGCAGCGGGTGGGACAGGCCGACGGGCGAGCAGTACTTC